This T cell receptor (beta chain) was recovered during a study of T cells in narcolepsy. Method: immunoSEQ multiplex PCR; TCRdb's copy keeps in-frame clones and lacks some. The data contain 10,000 or so clones, about 75% of them seen just once; the ten biggest clones take up 22%. Details on this clone: The antigen is not known.

Trimming removed 4 bases at V and 2 bases at J, with 13 bases between. Germline V gene data show CDR1 as SGHDT and CDR2 as YYEEEE. This CDR3 is 14 amino acids long. Notes on the study in general: Blood of same and different patients, but not healthy controls, reportedly held recurring autoreactive clonotypes.

The sequenced sample was CD45RA- memory CD8+ T cells from PBMCs. The receptor was derived from a human donor with narcolepsy. This sequence joins TRBV5-6 and TRBJ2-7; perhaps TRBD2 as D (5 bases). The CDR3 region has the DNA TGTGCCAGCAGCGACGCGAGGGTCCCCTACGAGCAGTACTTC. Protein sequence: CASSDARVPYEQYF.